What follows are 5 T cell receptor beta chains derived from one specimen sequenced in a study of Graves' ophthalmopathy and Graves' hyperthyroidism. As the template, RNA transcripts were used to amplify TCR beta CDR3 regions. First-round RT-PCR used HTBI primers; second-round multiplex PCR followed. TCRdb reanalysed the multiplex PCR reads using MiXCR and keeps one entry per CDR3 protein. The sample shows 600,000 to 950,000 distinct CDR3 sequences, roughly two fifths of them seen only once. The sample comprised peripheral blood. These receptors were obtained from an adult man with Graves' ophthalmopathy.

The CDR3 DNA is TGCAGCGTAGATCGACGGACCGGGGCTCTCTCCGAGCAGTACTTC. Protein sequence: CSVDRRTGALSEQYF. The genes are TRBV29-1 and TRBJ2-7; tentatively, D is TRBD1 or TRBD2 (5 bases each). This CDR3 region has 15 residues. The germline gives CDR1 SQVTM, CDR2 ANQGSEA. V was trimmed by 6 bases and J by 6 bases, leaving 24 bases between them.

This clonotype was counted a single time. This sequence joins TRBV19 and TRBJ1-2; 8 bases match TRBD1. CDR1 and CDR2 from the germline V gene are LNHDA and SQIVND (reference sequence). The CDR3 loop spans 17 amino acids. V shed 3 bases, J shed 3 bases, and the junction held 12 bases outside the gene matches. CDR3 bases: TGTGCCAGTAGTATTCCACGCAGGGGGCGTATCTACTATGGCTACACCTTC. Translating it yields CASSIPRRGRIYYGYTF. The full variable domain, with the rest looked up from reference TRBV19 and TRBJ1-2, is DGGITQSPKYLFRKEGQNVTLSCEQNLNHDAMYWYRQDPGQGLRLIYYSQIVNDFQKGDIAEGYSVSREKKESFPLTVTSAQKNPTAFYLCASSIPRRGRIYYGYTFGSGTRLTVV.

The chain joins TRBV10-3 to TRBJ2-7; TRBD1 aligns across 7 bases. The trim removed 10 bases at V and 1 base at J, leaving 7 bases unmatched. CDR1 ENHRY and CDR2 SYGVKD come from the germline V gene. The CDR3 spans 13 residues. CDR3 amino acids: CASNRGFSYEQYF. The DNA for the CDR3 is TGTGCCAGCAACAGGGGATTTTCCTACGAGCAGTACTTC.

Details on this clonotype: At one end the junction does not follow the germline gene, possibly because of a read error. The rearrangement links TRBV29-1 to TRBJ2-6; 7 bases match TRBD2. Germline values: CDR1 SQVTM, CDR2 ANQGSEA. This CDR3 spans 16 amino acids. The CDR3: CAWSGAGGSGANVLTF. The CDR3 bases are TGTGCCTGGAGCGGGGCAGGAGGATCTGGGGCCAACGTCCTGACTTTC.

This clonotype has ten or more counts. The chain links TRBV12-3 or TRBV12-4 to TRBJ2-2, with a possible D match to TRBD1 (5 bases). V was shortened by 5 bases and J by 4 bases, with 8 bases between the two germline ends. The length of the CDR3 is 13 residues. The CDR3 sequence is CASSPDSTGELFF. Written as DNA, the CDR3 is TGTGCCAGCAGTCCAGACAGCACCGGGGAGCTGTTTTTT.